Listed here is a single T cell receptor (beta chain). CDR3 length: 16 amino acids. The ends were cut back, 0 bases at V and 0 bases at J, with 9 bases in the middle. Germline lookup yields CDR1 KGHSH and CDR2 LQKENI. The data were produced by immunoSEQ multiplex PCR, yet TCRdb's version contains in-frame clones alone and is incomplete. The sample shows just over 2,000,000 clones, about 95% of them seen only once. The sample comes from a study of shared clonotypes between healthy human individuals. The origin of this receptor is a man aged 18 to 30 in good health. Material for sequencing was naive CD4+ T cells sorted from blood. Subset: CD45RA+ positively selected. The chain joins TRBV18 to TRBJ2-4; D not certain. The CDR3 sequence: CASSPPNSLAKNIQYF. The CDR3 bases are TGTGCCAGCTCACCACCAAACAGTCTAGCCAAAAACATTCAGTACTTC.